This TCR beta chain stems from a study of blood T cell repertoires in COVID-19. CDR1 and CDR2 from the germline V gene are SGHVS and FQNEAQ. This CDR3 region has 15 residues. V gave up 2 bases and J gave up 7 bases, with 15 bases separating them. Authors' processing steps: Amplification of reference gene primers provided the estimated nucleated cell counts. Data came from immunoSEQ multiplex PCR; TCRdb stores just in-frame clones and leaves some out. Clone size and the V and J calls come from that table; the DNA yielded D and trimming. Of 150,000 to 190,000 clones in the sample, 65% to 85% were seen once.

This TCR derives from an elderly woman with acute or convalescent COVID-19. The sample consisted of peripheral blood. The rearrangement links TRBV7-8 to TRBJ2-1, with D maybe TRBD2 (6 bases). CDR3 loop: CASSLREKKGNEQFF. CDR3 bases: TGTGCCAGCAGCTTACGGGAGAAAAAGGGGAATGAGCAGTTCTTC.